The subject of this entry is one T cell receptor (beta chain). Its antigen is as yet unknown. This sample is drawn from a study of blood T cells in healthy people across ages. Broader study findings: Naive CD4+ cell counts and diversity both ran higher in long-lived than in aged donors.

Sample-barcoded 5' priming and a J-beta primer mix drove a second PCR of about 6 to 12 cycles. Every cDNA molecule carried a tag from a template-switch adaptor bearing 12 random nucleotides. TCRdb analysed the 5' RACE reads with MiXCR anew, one entry per CDR3 protein. The table has 1.2 million to 1.5 million distinct CDR3 sequences, approximately 38% seen once. In germline, CDR1 is DFQATT, CDR2 SNEGSKA (reference sequence). The CDR3 loop spans 15 amino acids. Trimming took off 2 bases at V and 0 bases at J, with 10 bases between the two ends. Sequencing used blood. This receptor was taken from a young woman in good health. The chain joins TRBV20-1 to TRBJ1-4; no definite D call. The CDR3 DNA sequence: TGCAGTGCTAGAATCACCTCCTCAACTAATGAAAAACTGTTTTTT. Protein: CSARITSSTNEKLFF.